This TCR beta chain appears in the sequencing data of a study of OX40 agonist ivuxolimab in advanced cancers. Across the whole study: Given to patients was ivuxolimab, an agonistic anti-OX40 (CD134) antibody. At 65% to 90% male, the cohort had a mean age of about 55 years, ranging from roughly 20 to 90.

Sequenced by immunoSEQ multiplex PCR; TCRdb stores in-frame clones only, minus some. This sample has 60,000 to 70,000 clones, with around 90% found just once. Findings of the study overall: People who partly responded at 0.1-3.0 mg/kg had some of the least clonal expansion seen.

The CDR3 contains 15 residues. Germline assignment: CDR1 MDHEN and CDR2 SYDVKM. Trimming took off 5 bases at V and 5 bases at J, with 19 bases between the two ends. As concerns this clone: What it binds is unknown.

This material consisted of CD4+ or CD8+ T cells sorted from blood, taken in a trial of the OX40 agonist ivuxolimab. The chain combines TRBV28 with TRBJ2-7; weak D call: TRBD1 (6 bases). The sequence derives from an adult with an advanced solid tumor such as melanoma, head and neck, liver or kidney cancer. Here the CDR3 DNA reads TGTGCCAGCAGTATTCGGGACACACGACCCCACGAGCAGTACTTC. Protein product: CASSIRDTRPHEQYF.